These T cell receptor beta chains were read from a single sample in a study of circulating CD8 cells and anti-PD-1 response in melanoma. TCRdb re-called the reads with MiXCR, one entry per CDR3 protein. The sample holds over a thousand distinct CDR3 sequences, approximately 7% seen once. This specimen consisted of CD8+ T cells from PBMCs, obtained at baseline or after one month of anti-PD-1 therapy (not recorded which). These TCRs come from a human donor with melanoma. CDR3s include the opening cysteine and the closing phenylalanine or tryptophan. A D gene is named only where the DNA matches it firmly. The listing skips clone size in some rows; elsewhere it reads once, few, many or a size class.

CASSEVGGANYGYTF,TGTGCCAGCAGTGAAGTCGGGGGAGCGAACTATGGCTACACCTTC,TRBV25-1,TRBJ1-2,15,medium-sized,-
CASSGDSEAFF,TGCGCCAGCAGTGGGGACTCTGAAGCTTTCTTT,TRBV10-2,TRBJ1-1,11,medium-sized,-
CASSIEAGLITEAFF,TGTGCCAGTAGTATAGAGGCGGGTTTGATCACTGAAGCTTTCTTT,TRBV19,TRBJ1-1,15,large,-
CAFRDSNTEAFF,TGTGCCTTCCGGGACAGTAACACTGAAGCTTTCTTT,TRBV2,TRBJ1-1,12,large,TRBD1
CASSAGTSIYTGELFF,TGTGCCAGTAGTGCGGGGACTAGTATATACACCGGGGAGCTGTTTTTT,TRBV19,TRBJ2-2,16,few,TRBD2
CASSPFLGTQNTEAFF,TGTGCCAGCAGCCCGTTCCTAGGAACACAGAACACTGAAGCTTTCTTT,TRBV7-8,TRBJ1-1,16,large,-
CASSFGGSYEQYF,TGTGCCAGCAGTTTTGGCGGTTCCTACGAGCAGTACTTC,TRBV27,TRBJ2-7,13,large,-
CASSLPNTGELFF,TGTGCCAGCAGCTTACCCAACACCGGGGAGCTGTTTTTT,TRBV7-3,TRBJ2-2,13,medium-sized,-
CASSVDSVETQYF,TGTGCCAGCAGCGTAGACAGTGTGGAGACCCAGTACTTC,TRBV9,TRBJ2-5,13,medium-sized,-
CASSFAPGTDTQYF,TGTGCCAGCAGTTTTGCCCCAGGGACAGATACGCAGTATTTT,TRBV27,TRBJ2-3,14,-,-
CASSIGSSQRQPQHF,TGTGCCAGTAGTATTGGTTCCTCCCAACGTCAGCCCCAGCATTTT,TRBV19,TRBJ1-5,15,medium-sized,-
CASQGAQMGEQYF,TGTGCCAGCCAGGGGGCCCAAATGGGCGAGCAGTACTTC,TRBV19,TRBJ2-7,13,large,TRBD1
CATSDCGTVRAKNIQYF,TGTGCCACCAGTGATTGCGGGACAGTTAGAGCCAAAAACATTCAGTACTTC,TRBV24-1,TRBJ2-4,17,medium-sized,-
CASSAGQGWDQPQHF,TGTGCCAGTAGCGCGGGACAGGGTTGGGATCAGCCCCAGCATTTT,TRBV19,TRBJ1-5,15,large,TRBD1
CASSLASGEQYF,TGTGCCAGCAGCTTGGCCAGCGGGGAGCAGTATTTT,TRBV5-5,TRBJ2-3,12,medium-sized,TRBD2
CASSEGVYTEAFF,TGTGCCAGCAGTGAAGGAGTTTACACTGAAGCTTTCTTT,TRBV25-1,TRBJ1-1,13,medium-sized,-
CASSEWGGSYGYTF,TGTGCCAGCAGTGAATGGGGGGGTAGCTATGGCTACACCTTC,TRBV2,TRBJ1-2,14,large,-
CASSMFGGEAQYF,TGTGCCAGTAGTATGTTCGGTGGTGAGGCCCAGTACTTC,TRBV19,TRBJ2-5,13,large,-
CASSLGAVPSRQYF,TGTGCCAGCAGCTTGGGTGCAGTTCCTTCAAGGCAGTACTTC,TRBV5-6,TRBJ2-7,14,few,-
CASATSGGVFNEQFF,TGTGCCAGCGCGACTAGCGGGGGGGTGTTTAATGAGCAGTTCTTC,TRBV19,TRBJ2-1,15,large,TRBD2
CASSSGNTGELFF,TGTGCCAGCAGTTCGGGGAACACCGGGGAGCTGTTTTTT,TRBV9,TRBJ2-2,13,large,-
CASSPLSPLPSTDTQYF,TGTGCCAGCAGCCCACTCTCTCCACTTCCTAGCACAGATACGCAGTATTTT,TRBV2,TRBJ2-3,17,medium-sized,-
CASSLLDKKIAYEQYF,TGTGCCAGCAGCCTGCTGGATAAGAAAATAGCCTACGAGCAGTACTTC,TRBV14,TRBJ2-7,16,-,-
CSATPIEGKDEQYF,TGCAGTGCTACTCCCATTGAAGGGAAGGACGAGCAGTACTTC,TRBV20-1,TRBJ2-7,14,large,-
CASFGMSNTGELFF,TGTGCCAGCTTTGGCATGTCGAACACCGGGGAGCTGTTTTTT,TRBV2,TRBJ2-2,14,large,-
CASGEGMGNEQFF,TGTGCCAGTGGGGAGGGGATGGGTAATGAGCAGTTCTTC,TRBV19,TRBJ2-1,13,large,TRBD2
CSTLDPGGTYGYTF,TGCAGCACATTGGACCCGGGAGGGACTTATGGCTACACCTTC,TRBV29-1,TRBJ1-2,14,medium-sized,-
CASSLWSGGTDTQYF,TGTGCCAGCAGCTTATGGAGCGGGGGCACAGATACGCAGTATTTT,TRBV7-2,TRBJ2-3,15,medium-sized,TRBD2
CASLEIGGTEAFF,TGTGCCAGCCTGGAAATAGGGGGCACTGAAGCTTTCTTT,TRBV28,TRBJ1-1,13,few,-
CSVEGQGFHEQYF,TGCAGCGTTGAGGGACAGGGGTTCCACGAGCAGTACTTC,TRBV29-1,TRBJ2-7,13,medium-sized,TRBD1
CASSQDGGVGYEQYF,TGTGCCAGCAGCCAAGATGGGGGGGTCGGCTACGAGCAGTACTTC,TRBV14,TRBJ2-7,15,large,TRBD2
CASSLSANQPQHF,TGTGCCAGCAGTTTGTCCGCGAATCAGCCCCAGCATTTT,TRBV27,TRBJ1-5,13,medium-sized,-
CASSTGMDTDTQYF,TGTGCCAGCAGTACGGGAATGGACACAGATACGCAGTATTTT,TRBV21-1,TRBJ2-3,14,large,-
CASSIGQGADTQYF,TGTGCCAGTAGTATCGGGCAGGGGGCCGATACGCAGTATTTT,TRBV19,TRBJ2-3,14,medium-sized,TRBD1
CASSIAGNASPLHF,TGTGCCAGTAGTATAGCGGGCAACGCTTCACCCCTCCACTTT,TRBV19,TRBJ1-6,14,medium-sized,-
CASSVAGLSYEQYF,TGTGCCAGCAGTGTCGCAGGACTTTCCTACGAGCAGTACTTC,TRBV25-1,TRBJ2-7,14,medium-sized,-
CASSDGEQYF,TGTGCCAGCAGTGACGGAGAGCAGTACTTC,TRBV2,TRBJ2-7,10,large,-
CASSEVEGNEQFF,TGTGCCAGCAGTGAAGTGGAAGGGAATGAGCAGTTCTTC,TRBV2,TRBJ2-1,13,-,-
CASSAPGGGYGYTF,TGTGCTAGCAGCGCCCCGGGTGGGGGGTATGGCTACACCTTC,TRBV9,TRBJ1-2,14,few,-
CASRGTAGNEQFF,TGTGCCAGCCGCGGGACAGCAGGAAATGAGCAGTTCTTC,TRBV9,TRBJ2-1,13,-,-
CSARVEGHRYEQYF,TGCAGTGCTAGAGTGGAAGGGCACCGTTACGAGCAGTACTTC,TRBV20-1,TRBJ2-7,14,few,-
CASSRQLSGNTIYF,TGTGCCAGCAGCCGCCAGCTCTCTGGAAACACCATATATTTT,TRBV14,TRBJ1-3,14,medium-sized,-
CASSDGHYNEQFF,TGTGCCAGCAGCGACGGCCACTACAATGAGCAGTTCTTC,TRBV2,TRBJ2-1,13,medium-sized,-
CATSEGGDQETQYF,TGTGCCACCAGTGAGGGAGGGGATCAAGAGACCCAGTACTTC,TRBV24-1,TRBJ2-5,14,medium-sized,TRBD2
CASSLGLAGGLTDTQYF,TGTGCCAGCAGCTTGGGCCTAGCGGGGGGCCTCACAGATACGCAGTATTTT,TRBV5-6,TRBJ2-3,17,medium-sized,TRBD2
CASSLGGKNTEAFF,TGTGCCAGCAGCTTGGGGGGGAAGAACACTGAAGCTTTCTTT,TRBV7-3,TRBJ1-1,14,medium-sized,-
CASSLAGGYWDEQFF,TGTGCCAGCAGTTTAGCGGGGGGCTACTGGGATGAGCAGTTCTTC,TRBV12-3/TRBV12-4,TRBJ2-1,15,-,-